The 20 T cell receptor beta chains below all came from one sample that was sequenced in a study of T cells in Graves' hyperthyroidism and ophthalmopathy. Amplification targeted TCR beta CDR3 regions from RNA transcripts. The primer set for the first-round RT-PCR of the TCR CDR3 was HTBI. TCRdb processed the multiplex PCR reads anew with MiXCR; each CDR3 protein has one entry. The sample carries about 600,000 distinct CDR3 sequences, about a sixth recorded once. Sample: blood. The receptor source for this set is a woman aged 40 to 49 with Graves' ophthalmopathy.

The chain joins TRBV27 to TRBJ1-5; D unclear. Germline V CDR1 and CDR2: MNHEY, SMNVEV (reference sequence). The CDR3 has 14 amino acids. The V end was cut by 2 bases, the J end by 10 bases, with 15 bases between. CDR3 protein: CASSLNGASGPQHF. The CDR3 DNA reads as TGTGCCAGCAGTTTAAATGGTGCCTCGGGACCCCAGCATTTT.

In its sample, this clonotype was seen many times. The chain recombines TRBV7-3 with TRBJ2-3; D might be TRBD1 or TRBD2, each matching 5 bases. CDR1 is SGHTA and CDR2 is FQGTGA in the germline V gene. This CDR3 is built from 15 residues. V shed 6 bases and J shed 6 bases, with 19 bases lying between them. As DNA, the CDR3 is TGTGCCAGCAGGCCACCGGGACGAGAGGCGGATACGCAGTATTTT. The encoded protein is CASRPPGREADTQYF.

J is TRBJ2-7 and V is TRBV10-3; 9 nucleotides agree with TRBD2. Trimming at V came to 0 bases and at J to 3 bases, leaving 6 bases not matched to a gene. Germline lookup yields CDR1 ENHRY and CDR2 SYGVKD. The CDR3 runs to 16 residues. The CDR3 loop reads CAISESTGTSLYEQYF. The CDR3 DNA is TGTGCCATCAGTGAGTCGACTGGGACTAGCCTCTACGAGCAGTACTTC.

This clonotype was observed at least ten times. V usage is TRBV7-2 and J usage is TRBJ2-3; no definite D call. V was trimmed by 2 bases and J by 2 bases, leaving 11 bases between them. The V gene's germline CDR1 is SGHTA and CDR2 FQGNSA. The CDR3 totals 15 residues. CDR3 nucleotide sequence: TGTGCCAGCAGCTTATCCCGGACCACCACAGATACGCAGTATTTT. Its translation is CASSLSRTTTDTQYF.

This clonotype was recorded many times. The chain employs TRBV12-3 or TRBV12-4 and TRBJ1-1; the match to TRBD1 covers 7 bases. There are 12 residues in the CDR3. V lost 10 bases and J lost 1; bases outside the gene matches: 3. CDR3 amino acids: CAIGQANTEAFF. DNA for the CDR3: TGTGCCATTGGACAGGCGAACACTGAAGCTTTCTTT.

In regard to this clonotype: Its ends do not fully match the called genes, so a read error is possible. The chain joins TRBV12-3 or TRBV12-4 to TRBJ2-3; 7 positions agree with TRBD1. The CDR3 spans 14 residues. This chain's CDR3 is CANSRDSGTDTQYF. In DNA, the CDR3 is TGTGCCAACAGTCGGGACAGTGGCACAGATACGCAGTATTTT.

The chain employs TRBV5-4 and TRBJ2-3; D not certain. V lost 0 bases and J lost 0, with 8 bases in between. Germline CDR1 SGHNT, CDR2 YYREEE (reference sequence). The CDR3 runs to 15 residues. CDR3 region: CASSLDAASTDTQYF. CDR3 DNA sequence: TGTGCCAGCAGCTTGGACGCAGCAAGCACAGATACGCAGTATTTT.

The chain couples TRBV20-1 to TRBJ1-5, with 8 bases matching TRBD1. Unmatched junction bases numbered 14, after V lost 0 bases and J lost 10 bases. CDR1 DFQATT and CDR2 SNEGSKA come from the germline V gene (reference sequence). This CDR3 is 16 amino acids long. CDR3 loop: CSAREQPRDRLPPQHF. The CDR3 nucleotides read TGCAGTGCTAGAGAGCAACCCCGGGACAGGCTACCCCCCCAGCATTTT.

This clonotype was counted a few times. The chain links TRBV5-4 to TRBJ2-5; 7 bases align to TRBD1. The V gene's germline CDR1 is SGHNT and CDR2 YYREEE (reference sequence). V gave up 4 bases and J gave up 5 bases; unmatched junction bases: 11. The CDR3 consists of 15 residues. CDR3 protein: CASSTRTGMSETQYF. For the CDR3, the DNA is TGTGCCAGCAGCACTCGGACAGGCATGTCGGAGACCCAGTACTTC.

This rearrangement joins TRBV20-1 to TRBJ1-4; D remains unclear. This CDR3 comprises 12 residues. V dropped 1 base and J dropped 6 bases, with 6 bases sitting between them. Germline V lookup: CDR1 DFQATT, CDR2 SNEGSKA (reference sequence). The CDR3 bases are TGCAGTGCTAGAGCACTAGATGAAAAACTGTTTTTT. Translation: CSARALDEKLFF.

This clonotype turned up a few times. V gene TRBV6-1 combines with J gene TRBJ1-1; perhaps TRBD1 as D (6 bases). In germline, CDR1 is MNHNS, CDR2 SASEGT. The germline V and J ends were trimmed by 6 bases and 0 bases, with 14 bases remaining between them. The CDR3 has 15 residues. The DNA for the CDR3 is TGTGCCAGCAGGATCCTTGACAGGCTGAACACTGAAGCTTTCTTT. It specifies CASRILDRLNTEAFF.

This clonotype was recorded many times. The chain couples TRBV20-1 to TRBJ2-2; tentative D call: TRBD2 (7 bases). The V gene's germline CDR1 is DFQATT and CDR2 SNEGSKA (reference sequence). The ends were cut back, 2 bases at V and 5 bases at J, with 12 bases in the middle. This CDR3 contains 14 residues. CDR3 loop: CSARSGGYTGELFF. CDR3 in DNA: TGCAGTGCTAGATCGGGGGGCTATACCGGGGAGCTGTTTTTT.

Ten or more counts support this clonotype. The chain recombines TRBV5-1 with TRBJ1-2; D is undetermined. V gave up 5 bases and J gave up 4 bases, with 9 bases separating them. In germline, CDR1 is SGHRS, CDR2 YFSETQ. The CDR3 has 12 amino acids. CDR3 in DNA: TGCGCCAGCAGTGAGGAGAGCTATGGCTACACCTTC. Protein sequence: CASSEESYGYTF. The full variable domain, with the rest looked up from reference TRBV5-1 and TRBJ1-2, is KAGVTQTPRYLIKTRGQQVTLSCSPISGHRSVSWYQQTPGQGLQFLFEYFSETQRNKGNFPGRFSGRQFSNSRSEMNVSTLELGDSALYLCASSEESYGYTFGSGTRLTVV.

This clonotype was found many times. The chain joins TRBV2 to TRBJ2-5; the D is unclear. This CDR3 has 11 amino acids. The germline gives CDR1 SNHLY, CDR2 FYNNEI. V was shortened by 6 bases and J by 4 bases, with 6 bases between the two germline ends. For the CDR3, the DNA is TGTGCCAGCAGGGTGGGAGAGACCCAGTACTTC. This codes for CASRVGETQYF.

V gene TRBV6-1 combines with J gene TRBJ2-3; D could derive from TRBD1 or TRBD2 (7 bases each). The V gene lost 5 bases and the J gene lost 2 bases, with 17 bases spanning the gap. The V gene's germline CDR1 is MNHNS and CDR2 SASEGT. This CDR3 spans 16 amino acids. The CDR3 loop is CASSPLRGGTTDTQYF. For the CDR3, the DNA is TGTGCCAGCAGTCCCCTCAGGGGGGGAACCACAGATACGCAGTATTTT.

This clonotype was recorded many times. The chain recombines TRBV7-2 with TRBJ1-1; D not certain. Germline V CDR1 and CDR2: SGHTA, FQGNSA. The CDR3 length is 12 residues. Trimming cost V 0 bases and J 7 bases, with 6 bases left between them. DNA of the CDR3: TGTGCCAGCAGCTTAGCAGGCCTTGAAGCTTTCTTT. Translation gives CASSLAGLEAFF.

The CDR3 is CASSLARGQPQHF. The CDR3 DNA is TGTGCCAGCAGCTTAGCTCGAGGACAGCCCCAGCATTTT. The chain combines TRBV13 with TRBJ1-5; no clear D. V was shortened by 1 base and J by 7 bases, with 8 bases between the two germline ends. The CDR3 runs 13 residues. Per germline, CDR1 PRHDT and CDR2 FYEKMQ (reference sequence).

In regard to this clonotype: Lacking the conserved final phenylalanine or tryptophan, this CDR3 likely reflects a read error. The chain has TRBV2 and TRBJ2-7, with a tentative D call TRBD1 (6 bases). Trimming stripped 5 bases from V and 5 bases from J, with 19 bases between. CDR1 SNHLY and CDR2 FYNNEI come from the germline V gene. The CDR3 length is 15 residues. CDR3 sequence reads: CASSLVGRGKHEQYL. The DNA of the CDR3 is TGTGCCAGCAGTTTAGTAGGCAGGGGTAAGCACGAGCAGTACCTC.

This clonotype turned up a few times. The DNA for the CDR3 is TGTGCCAGCAGCATCCAGGGAATCACCGGGGAGCTGTTTTTT. This translates into CASSIQGITGELFF. J is TRBJ2-2 and V is TRBV7-9; weak D call: TRBD1 (5 bases). The CDR3 extends over 14 amino acids. V shed 5 bases and J shed 4 bases, with 11 bases lying between them. The germline V gene encodes CDR1 SEHNR and CDR2 FQNEAQ (reference sequence).

Many counts were recorded for this clonotype. This rearrangement joins TRBV7-9 to TRBJ2-7, with D hard to call. CDR3 length: 14 amino acids. Trimming cost V 1 base and J 0 bases, with 7 bases left between them. Germline CDR1 and CDR2: SEHNR and FQNEAQ (reference sequence). The CDR3 DNA reads as TGTGCCAGCAGCTTAGTTGAAGACTCCTACGAGCAGTACTTC. This encodes CASSLVEDSYEQYF.